This T cell receptor beta chain originates from a study of regulatory T cells in long-lasting Graves disease. The V gene lost 6 bases and the J gene lost 0 bases, with 18 bases spanning the gap. CDR3 length equals 16 residues. Germline CDR1 is MDHEN and CDR2 is SYDVKM. iRepertoire HTBI primers and Arm-PCR of CDR3 regions built TCR beta libraries. TCRdb itself ran the multiplex PCR reads through MiXCR, one entry per CDR3 protein. The profile shows 450,000 or so distinct CDR3 sequences, about 20% of them singletons. Regarding time point: persistent/refractory GD, antithyroid drugs over 5 years with positive TRAb. Isolated PBMC RNA provided the starting material for the TCR library.

The starting material was peripheral blood mononuclear cells (PBMCs), obtained when the disease was refractory, from a patient treated with antithyroid drugs. The clonotype comes from a female donor with Graves disease. The chain employs TRBV28 and TRBJ2-7; D is possibly TRBD2 (6 bases). CDR3 protein: CASSPMGLESSYEQYF. In DNA, the CDR3 is TGTGCCAGCAGCCCCATGGGACTGGAGAGCTCCTACGAGCAGTACTTC.